One T cell receptor beta chain is described in this entry. Antigen unknown. It was with 60 Vbeta and 13 Jbeta primers that the PCR ran. This table comes from immunoSEQ multiplex PCR, and its TCRdb copy is limited to in-frame clones, with some not included. Among 110,000 or so clones listed, 81% were seen once. The source of the sample is a study of cytomegalovirus exposure and HLA in healthy donors. J lost 5 bases, V lost 5 bases, and 1 base had no gene match. Germline loops: CDR1 MDHEN, CDR2 SYDVKM. This CDR3 has 12 residues. Study-wide points: Common viral pathogens seemed to be connected with several of the most significant clusters, according to a later analysis. Analysis was performed later, and it showed HLA-associated TCR beta chains to be more clonally expanded than equally common others. In a later analysis, productive TCRs from donors in an Asian-associated ancestry cluster reportedly carried fewer N-insertions than the cohort mean.

The TCR sequence derives from a man aged 40-55 years in good health and CMV-seronegative. The sample consisted of PBMCs. V is TRBV28 and J is TRBJ2-3; 7 bases are a match to TRBD1. This CDR3 reads CASSGQVDTQYF. The CDR3 bases are TGTGCCAGCAGTGGACAGGTAGATACGCAGTATTTT.